The 4 T cell receptor beta chains below were found in one sample sequenced in a study of shared clonotypes between healthy human individuals. Sequencing used immunoSEQ multiplex PCR; TCRdb keeps in-frame clones, though not all of them. Here the sample spans 2,500,000 or so clones, over 85% being singletons. Sequenced input: naive CD4+ T cells sorted from blood. As to subset: CD45RA+ positively selected. These receptors originate from a man between 18 and 29 years old in good health.

This clone was recorded once. The chain links TRBV6-1 to TRBJ1-3, with unresolved D. Germline assignment: CDR1 MNHNS and CDR2 SASEGT. Trimming took 3 bases from V and 4 from J, leaving 4 bases between them. CDR3 length equals 12 residues. In DNA form, the CDR3 reads TGTGCCAGCAGTGACATGGGAAACACCATATATTTT. This sequence encodes CASSDMGNTIYF.

The chain joins TRBV28 to TRBJ1-2, with D unresolved. The CDR3 loop spans 14 amino acids. Per germline, CDR1 MDHEN and CDR2 SYDVKM. V was pared by 3 bases and J by 2 bases, with 10 bases between. The CDR3 sequence: CASSLSTTNYGYTF. The CDR3 DNA follows: TGTGCCAGCAGTTTGTCTACCACGAACTATGGCTACACCTTC.

V is TRBV7-2 and J is TRBJ2-7, with TRBD2 matching over 7 bases. Germline values: CDR1 SGHTA, CDR2 FQGNSA. The CDR3 sequence is 15 residues long. V lost 1 base to trimming and J lost 7 bases; unmatched junction nucleotides: 10. The CDR3 DNA follows: TGTGCCAGCAGCTTAGTCACGGCGGGAGTGAGGGAGCAGTACTTC. It yields the protein CASSLVTAGVREQYF.

The V gene is TRBV19, the J gene TRBJ1-2, with TRBD1 matching over 12 bases. V shed 4 bases, J shed 4 bases, and the junction held 7 bases outside the gene matches. CDR1 LNHDA and CDR2 SQIVND come from the germline V gene (reference sequence). CDR3 length equals 16 residues. In DNA, the CDR3 is TGTGCCAGTAGTAGCGCACCGGGACAGGGGGCCTATGGCTACACCTTC. The encoded protein is CASSSAPGQGAYGYTF. The full variable domain, completed using reference TRBV19 and TRBJ1-2, is DGGITQSPKYLFRKEGQNVTLSCEQNLNHDAMYWYRQDPGQGLRLIYYSQIVNDFQKGDIAEGYSVSREKKESFPLTVTSAQKNPTAFYLCASSSAPGQGAYGYTFGSGTRLTVV.